This entry is about one T cell receptor (beta chain). This clonotype was counted only a few times. The antigen this receptor binds is unknown. Base qualities were left out, and no much larger clone turns up one base away. The record originates from a study of T-cell reconstitution after alpha-beta-depleted transplantation in children (dated by TCRdb to about 2016). With regard to the full study: Using TCR repertoire profiling, the study quantitatively followed how T-cell immune reconstitution unfolded in children after TCRalphabeta/CD19-depleted allogeneic hematopoietic cell transplantation.

The germline ends are 7 bases apart after V is trimmed by 6 bases and J by 3 bases. The CDR3 starts with the cysteine, ends with the phenylalanine, and has 11 residues. The kept DNA is CDR3 alone, 33 bases in frame from the first base. Sequences SGHDT (CDR1) and YYEEEE (CDR2) are obtained from the germline V gene. Library creation used PCR. This sample was sequenced with an Illumina HiSeq 2500. TCR library preparation used molecular barcoding, with unique molecular identifiers applied to normalize quantification of the TCRbeta repertoire. TCRdb handled the public reads itself, with Q25 trimming in fastp and clone calling in MiXCR, and kept productive beta chains. CDR3 protein sequences are deduplicated, and each keeps its most common genes and DNA. In all, the sample holds hundreds of thousands of distinct CDR3 sequences, and around a third of those were seen once. Jointly, the top ten make up around 2.4% of the sample.

This receptor was taken from a human donor who donated a stem cell graft to a child with aplastic anemia. Sequencing used PBMCs from the stem cell graft donor, obtained from the stem cell graft. In this chain, TRBV5-6 is recombined with TRBJ2-7, with the D gene uncertain. The CDR3: CASNHNYEQYF. The nucleotide sequence is TGTGCCAGCAACCACAACTACGAGCAGTACTTC.